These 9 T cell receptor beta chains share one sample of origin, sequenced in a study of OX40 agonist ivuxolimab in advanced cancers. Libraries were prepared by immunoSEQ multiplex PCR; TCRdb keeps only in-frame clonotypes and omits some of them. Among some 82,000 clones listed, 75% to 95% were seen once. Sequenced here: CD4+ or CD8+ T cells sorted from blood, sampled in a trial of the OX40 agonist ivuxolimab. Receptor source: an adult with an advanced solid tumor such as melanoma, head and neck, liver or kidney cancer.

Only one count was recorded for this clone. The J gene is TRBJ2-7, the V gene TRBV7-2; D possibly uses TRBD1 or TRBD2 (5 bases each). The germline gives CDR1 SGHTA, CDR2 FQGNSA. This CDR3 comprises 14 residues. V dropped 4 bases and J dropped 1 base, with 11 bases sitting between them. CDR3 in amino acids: CASSSGAPSYEQYF. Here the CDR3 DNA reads TGTGCCAGCAGCTCCGGGGCACCTTCCTACGAGCAGTACTTC.

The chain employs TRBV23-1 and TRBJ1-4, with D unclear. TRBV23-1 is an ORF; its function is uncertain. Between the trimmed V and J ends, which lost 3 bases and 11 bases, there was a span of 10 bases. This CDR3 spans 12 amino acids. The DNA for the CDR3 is TGCGCCAGCAGTCAGACGGCCTGGAAACTGTTTTTT. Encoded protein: CASSQTAWKLFF.

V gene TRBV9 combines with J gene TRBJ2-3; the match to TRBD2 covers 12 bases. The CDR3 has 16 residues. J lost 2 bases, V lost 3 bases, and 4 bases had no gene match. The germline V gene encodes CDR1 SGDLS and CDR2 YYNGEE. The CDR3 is CASSAGLAGSTDTQYF. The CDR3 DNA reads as TGTGCCAGCAGCGCGGGACTAGCGGGTTCCACAGATACGCAGTATTTT.

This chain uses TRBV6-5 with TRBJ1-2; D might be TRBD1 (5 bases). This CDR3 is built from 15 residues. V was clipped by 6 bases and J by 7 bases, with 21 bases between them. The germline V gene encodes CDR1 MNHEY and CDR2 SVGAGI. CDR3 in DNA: TGTGCCAGCAGCCGCGAAGGAATCGGGGCGTTTGGCTACACCTTC. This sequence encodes CASSREGIGAFGYTF.

This chain's CDR3 is CASSPGGPGQSYEQYF. CDR3 nucleotides: TGTGCCAGCAGTCCCGGCGGCCCGGGACAGAGCTACGAGCAGTACTTC. The chain carries TRBV28 and TRBJ2-7; 7 bases agree with TRBD1. The CDR3 spans 16 residues. The junction had 13 bases not matched to a gene; V was cut back by 5 bases and J by 3 bases. The germline V gene has CDR1 MDHEN and CDR2 SYDVKM.

CDR3: CASSLIRSPYEQYF. The CDR3 DNA reads as TGTGCCAGCAGCTTGATAAGGTCCCCCTACGAGCAGTACTTC. The chain links TRBV11-2 to TRBJ2-7; D is unclear. CDR3 length: 14 amino acids. Trimming shortened V by 3 bases and J by 2 bases, and 11 bases separated the two germline ends. Germline CDR1 and CDR2: SGHAT and FQNNGV.

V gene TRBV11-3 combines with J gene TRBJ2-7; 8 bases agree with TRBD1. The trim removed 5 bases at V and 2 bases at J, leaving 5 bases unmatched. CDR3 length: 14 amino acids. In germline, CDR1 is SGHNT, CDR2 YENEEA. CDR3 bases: TGTGCCAGCAGCCCGGACAGGGCCACCTACGAGCAGTACTTC. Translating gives CASSPDRATYEQYF.

The CDR3 here is CAWRGGAPEAFF. The DNA for the CDR3 is TGTGCCTGGAGAGGGGGGGCCCCTGAAGCTTTCTTT. The chain is built from TRBV30 and TRBJ1-1; D is perhaps TRBD1 (6 bases). CDR1 GTSNPN and CDR2 SVGIG come from the germline V gene (reference sequence). V lost 3 bases to trimming and J lost 6 bases, with 11 bases between them. The CDR3 is 12 residues long.

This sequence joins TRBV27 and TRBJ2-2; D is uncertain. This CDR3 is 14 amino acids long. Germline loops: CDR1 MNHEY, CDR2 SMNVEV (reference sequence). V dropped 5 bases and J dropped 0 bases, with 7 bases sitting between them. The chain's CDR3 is CASSTAANTGELFF. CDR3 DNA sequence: TGTGCCAGCAGTACCGCCGCGAACACCGGGGAGCTGTTTTTT.